This T cell receptor beta chain came from a study of beta chain features in type 1 diabetes. Trimming pared 7 bases from V and 6 bases from J, leaving 10 bases between. Germline CDR1 and CDR2: SEHNR and FQNEAQ (reference sequence). This CDR3 is 11 amino acids long. Expressed TCRB transcripts were sequenced after all isolated RNA was converted to cDNA. Samples of naive, central memory and regulatory T cells yielded a mean of about 3.4 million reads. Assay: immunoSEQ multiplex PCR; the TCRdb copy retains only in-frame clones and omits some. The sample includes 300,000 or so clones, 14% of them seen just once. This clone has only a few counts. Its antigen is not identified. Overall study results and limits: Fewer junction insertions and more nucleotide deletions appeared in type 1 diabetes patients. Significant though moderate, a shortening of TCRB CDR3s appeared in all four CD4+ subsets of Type 1 diabetes patients.

Sequencing input: naive CD4+ T cells from blood. J is TRBJ2-7 and V is TRBV7-9, with D tentatively TRBD1 (6 bases). The clonotype comes from a young man with type 1 diabetes. CDR3 sequence: CASTPGVEQYF. The CDR3 DNA is TGTGCCAGCACCCCAGGGGTCGAGCAGTACTTC.